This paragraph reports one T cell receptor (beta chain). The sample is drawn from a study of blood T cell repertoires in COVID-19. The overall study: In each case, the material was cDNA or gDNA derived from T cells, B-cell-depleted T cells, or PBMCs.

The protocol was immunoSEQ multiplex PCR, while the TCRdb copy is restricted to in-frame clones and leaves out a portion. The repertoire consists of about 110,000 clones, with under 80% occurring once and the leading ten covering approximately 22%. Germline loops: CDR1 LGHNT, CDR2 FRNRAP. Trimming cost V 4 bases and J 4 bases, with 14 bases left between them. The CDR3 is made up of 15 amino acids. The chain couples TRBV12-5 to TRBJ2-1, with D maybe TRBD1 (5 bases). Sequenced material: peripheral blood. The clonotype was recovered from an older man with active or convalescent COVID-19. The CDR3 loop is CASGSDSSSYNEQFF. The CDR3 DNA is TGTGCTAGTGGTTCCGACAGCTCAAGTTACAATGAGCAGTTCTTC.